These T cell receptor beta chains were read from a single sample in a study of CXCR3-negative and CXCR3-positive naive CD8 T cells. Using the 5' RACE reads, TCRdb records one entry per CDR3 protein without DNA. The sample has about 50,000 distinct CDR3 sequences. The sequenced material came from naive CXCR3+ CD8+ T cells from blood. The receptors stem from a human donor in good health. Some clones in this sample may be carry-over from other donors' samples. Both conserved end residues are part of each CDR3. The order of the fields is J gene, V gene, clone size, CDR3 protein. Clone size appears in some rows only: once, few, many, or a class for an expanded clone.

J: TRBJ1-1
V: TRBV18
size: -
CDR3: CASSPEGLNTEAFF

J: TRBJ2-2
V: TRBV10-3
size: -
CDR3: CAISVSASNTGELFF

J: TRBJ1-4
V: TRBV7-6
size: -
CDR3: CASSLDGSYEKLFF

J: TRBJ1-2
V: TRBV4-1
size: -
CDR3: CASSQDTGEPRGYTF

J: TRBJ1-1
V: TRBV12-5
size: -
CDR3: CASGAPGQGLSEAFF

J: TRBJ1-3
V: TRBV12-3/TRBV12-4
size: -
CDR3: CASSWVTSSGNTIYF

J: TRBJ1-1
V: TRBV11-2
size: -
CDR3: CASSPPPEAFF

J: TRBJ2-5
V: TRBV7-9
size: -
CDR3: CASSFTTASGETQYF

J: TRBJ1-5
V: TRBV28
size: -
CDR3: CASSFGGQGNQPQHF

J: TRBJ2-7
V: TRBV12-3/TRBV12-4
size: -
CDR3: CASTPTGTVYSYEQYF

J: TRBJ2-4
V: TRBV19
size: -
CDR3: CASSIGGRAKNIQYF

J: TRBJ2-7
V: TRBV14
size: -
CDR3: CASSQVPVPYEQYF

J: TRBJ2-3
V: TRBV5-1
size: -
CDR3: CASTKRTTVADTQYF

J: TRBJ2-7
V: TRBV23-1
size: -
CDR3: CASSQSTSTHTTYEQYF

J: TRBJ2-5
V: TRBV12-3/TRBV12-4
size: -
CDR3: CASTPDRGQETQYF

J: TRBJ2-7
V: TRBV11-2
size: -
CDR3: CASKGTGSSYEQYF

J: TRBJ2-2
V: TRBV3-1
size: -
CDR3: CASSPVDGGTGELFF

J: TRBJ2-1
V: TRBV20-1
size: -
CDR3: CSARDSQGISLVEQFF

J: TRBJ2-2
V: TRBV7-9
size: -
CDR3: CASSFPGEGMETGELFF

J: TRBJ2-2
V: TRBV28
size: -
CDR3: CASRTGNTGELFF

J: TRBJ2-1
V: TRBV5-1
size: -
CDR3: CASSKPRGLDYNEQFF

J: TRBJ2-3
V: TRBV20-1
size: -
CDR3: CSASPSGGPTDTQYF

J: TRBJ2-7
V: TRBV20-1
size: -
CDR3: CSANGGGGVEMVEQYF

J: TRBJ1-3
V: TRBV5-1
size: -
CDR3: CASSYTGTGKNTIYF

J: TRBJ2-4
V: TRBV27
size: -
CDR3: CASSSGLAGALDIQYF

J: TRBJ2-3
V: TRBV4-3
size: -
CDR3: CASSQDGAAPDTQYF

J: TRBJ2-3
V: TRBV6-1
size: -
CDR3: CASSEGLELAGDRDTQYF

J: TRBJ2-7
V: TRBV7-6
size: -
CDR3: CASSLARPMYEQYF

J: TRBJ2-1
V: TRBV11-2
size: -
CDR3: CASSWSGGAYSNEQFF

J: TRBJ1-1
V: TRBV2
size: -
CDR3: CASKRQALSGTEAFF

J: TRBJ2-1
V: TRBV10-1
size: medium-sized
CDR3: CASRASAGAYNEQFF

J: TRBJ2-1
V: TRBV5-5
size: -
CDR3: CASSDLGDEQFF

J: TRBJ2-3
V: TRBV6-4
size: -
CDR3: CASSDAGGTDTQYF

J: TRBJ1-2
V: TRBV29-1
size: -
CDR3: CSVEGQGTGYTF

J: TRBJ1-5
V: TRBV4-2
size: -
CDR3: CASSPTTRSNQPQHF

J: TRBJ2-7
V: TRBV6-5
size: -
CDR3: CASSYSGGMQQYF